The clone carrying this T cell receptor (beta chain) was recorded a few times. No antigen is known for it. This entry is derived from a study of shared clonotypes between healthy human individuals. Whole-study context: Those who served as donors were a couple of women and three men between the ages of 18 and 49. Overall study results and limits: Researchers sampled only blood; tissue repertoires likely differ. Clonotype sharing across several donors was observed for around 5.1% of naive CD4 clonotypes.

CDR1 is SGHVS and CDR2 is FNYEAQ in the germline V gene. Trimming cost V 5 bases and J 7 bases, with 15 bases left between them. The CDR3 runs to 14 residues. Using immunoSEQ multiplex PCR, the repertoire was profiled, and TCRdb retains in-frame clones only, with some absent. The sample lists under 1 million clones, 92% occurring once. CD45RO negativity and positive selection for CCR7 defined naive CD8 cells, a population that excluded terminally differentiated effector memory CD45RA+ cells. This TCR was recovered from a man younger than 40 in good health. Sequenced material: naive CD8+ T cells sorted from blood. J is TRBJ2-1 and V is TRBV7-6, with D maybe TRBD1 (6 bases). This chain's CDR3 is CASSSPDSPNEQFF. CDR3 in DNA: TGTGCCAGCAGCAGCCCGGACAGCCCAAATGAGCAGTTCTTC.